The 9 T cell receptor beta chains below come from one sample, sequenced in a study of blood T cell repertoires in COVID-19. Measured with immunoSEQ multiplex PCR; TCRdb has only the in-frame clones, and not every one. The sample lists hundreds of thousands of clones; just under 85% were seen once. The sequenced sample consisted of peripheral blood. Receptors originate from a man at least 80 years old with acute or convalescent COVID-19.

The CDR3 loop reads CASSRKRQGNNEKLFF. CDR3 sequence (DNA): TGTGCCAGCAGCCGAAAACGACAGGGCAATAATGAAAAACTGTTTTTT. This chain joins TRBV5-4 and TRBJ1-4; TRBD1 aligns across 7 bases. V gave up 4 bases and J gave up 4 bases; unmatched junction bases: 10. CDR1 and CDR2 (germline): SGHNT, YYREEE (reference sequence). This CDR3 spans 16 amino acids.

CDR3 DNA sequence: TGTGCCAGCAGCTTAGTAGGTGACCGGGAGAGGCAGTATTTT. This translates into CASSLVGDRERQYF. The V and J genes are TRBV7-2 and TRBJ2-3, with TRBD2 as a possible D gene (6 bases). Trimming removed 1 base from V and 11 bases from J, with 16 bases in between. Germline V gene lookup returns CDR1 SGHTA and CDR2 FQGNSA. CDR3 length equals 14 residues.

J is TRBJ2-7 and V is TRBV5-1, with 11 bases matching TRBD1. This CDR3 has 14 residues. Germline lookup yields CDR1 SGHRS and CDR2 YFSETQ. The ends lost 3 bases at V and 6 bases at J; junction bases unmatched: 5. Written as DNA, the CDR3 is TGCGCCAGCAGCTCCGGGACAGGGGGAAGCGAGCAGTACTTC. It yields the protein CASSSGTGGSEQYF.

The V and J genes are TRBV19 and TRBJ2-2; perhaps TRBD1 as D (7 bases). V was trimmed by 3 bases and J by 6 bases, leaving 23 bases between them. The germline V gene encodes CDR1 LNHDA and CDR2 SQIVND (reference sequence). This CDR3 contains 18 residues. Written as DNA, the CDR3 is TGTGCCAGTAGTATCCGGAGCGGGCCAGGGGGTTTCGCCGGGGAGCTGTTTTTT. Its protein is CASSIRSGPGGFAGELFF.

This clone has a handful of counts. The chain uses TRBV6-1 and TRBJ2-7, with 9 bases matching TRBD1. The CDR3 contains 16 residues. The germline gives CDR1 MNHNS, CDR2 SASEGT. Losses at the gene ends were 3 bases for V and 4 bases for J; bases not matched to a gene: 10. CDR3: CASSEPAGTGFYEQYF. The CDR3, as DNA: TGTGCCAGCAGTGAGCCTGCCGGGACAGGGTTTTACGAGCAGTACTTC.

The chain recombines TRBV7-3 with TRBJ2-1, with a tentative D call TRBD2 (5 bases). V lost 1 base and J lost 5, with 9 bases in between. Germline assignment: CDR1 SGHTA and CDR2 FQGTGA. CDR3 size: 14 residues. The CDR3 reads CASSLKASNNEQFF. The CDR3 DNA sequence: TGTGCCAGCAGCTTAAAGGCTAGCAACAATGAGCAGTTCTTC.

The CDR3 DNA reads TGTGCCAGTAGTAGGGGGGGCATCTGGGAGACCCAGTACTTC. Protein: CASSRGGIWETQYF. The chain couples TRBV19 to TRBJ2-5; a weak D match, TRBD2 (7 bases). The V end lost 4 bases, the J end lost 5 bases, and 14 bases lay between the germline ends. CDR1 is LNHDA and CDR2 is SQIVND in the germline V gene (reference sequence). The CDR3 is 14 residues long.

This chain links TRBV24-1 with TRBJ1-3; D ambiguous. The CDR3 is made up of 16 amino acids. The V and J ends lost 2 bases and 0 bases respectively, with 10 bases between them. Per the germline V gene, CDR1 is KGHDR and CDR2 is SFDVKD. The CDR3, as DNA: TGTGCCACCAGTGATTCGCAGGCTGTCTCTGGAAACACCATATATTTT. It encodes CATSDSQAVSGNTIYF.

The chain uses TRBV12-3 or TRBV12-4 and TRBJ2-7, with D unclear. The CDR3 contains 12 residues. V was trimmed by 6 bases and J by 4 bases, leaving 10 bases between them. CDR3 DNA: TGTGCCAGCAGCCTGGTGCGATACGAGCAGTACTTC. Its translation: CASSLVRYEQYF.